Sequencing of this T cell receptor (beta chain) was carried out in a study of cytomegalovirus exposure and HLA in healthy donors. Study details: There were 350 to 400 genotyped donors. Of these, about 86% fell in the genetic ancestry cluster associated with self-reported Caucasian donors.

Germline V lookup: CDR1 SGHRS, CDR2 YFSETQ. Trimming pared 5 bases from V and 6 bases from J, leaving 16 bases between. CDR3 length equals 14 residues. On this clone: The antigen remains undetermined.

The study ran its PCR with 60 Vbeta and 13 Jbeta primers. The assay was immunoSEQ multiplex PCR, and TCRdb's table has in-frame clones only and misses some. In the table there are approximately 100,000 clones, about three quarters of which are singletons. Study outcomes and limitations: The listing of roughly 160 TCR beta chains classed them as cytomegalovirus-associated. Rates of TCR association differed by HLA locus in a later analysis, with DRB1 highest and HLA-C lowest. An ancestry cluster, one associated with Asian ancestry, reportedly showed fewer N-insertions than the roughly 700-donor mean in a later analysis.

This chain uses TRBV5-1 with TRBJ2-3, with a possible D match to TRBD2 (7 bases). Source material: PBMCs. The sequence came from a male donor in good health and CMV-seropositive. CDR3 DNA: TGCGCCAGCAGAGAGGGGGGGGGCGTGGATACGCAGTATTTT. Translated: CASREGGGVDTQYF.